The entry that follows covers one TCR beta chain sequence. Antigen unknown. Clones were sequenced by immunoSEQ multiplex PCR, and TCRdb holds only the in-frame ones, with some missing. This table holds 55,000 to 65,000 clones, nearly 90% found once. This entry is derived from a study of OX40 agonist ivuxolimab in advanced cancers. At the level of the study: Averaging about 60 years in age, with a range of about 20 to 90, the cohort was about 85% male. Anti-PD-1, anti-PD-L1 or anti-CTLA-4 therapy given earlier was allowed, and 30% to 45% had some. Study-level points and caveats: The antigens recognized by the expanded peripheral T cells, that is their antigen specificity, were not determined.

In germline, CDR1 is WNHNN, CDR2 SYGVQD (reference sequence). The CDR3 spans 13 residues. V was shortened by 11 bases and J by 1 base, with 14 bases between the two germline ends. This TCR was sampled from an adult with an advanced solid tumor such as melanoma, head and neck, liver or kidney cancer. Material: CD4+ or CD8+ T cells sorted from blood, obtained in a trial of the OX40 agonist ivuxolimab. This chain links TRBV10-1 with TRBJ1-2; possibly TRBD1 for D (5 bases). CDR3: CALRGLVNYGYTF. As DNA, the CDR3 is TGCGCCTTAAGGGGCCTCGTTAACTATGGCTACACCTTC.